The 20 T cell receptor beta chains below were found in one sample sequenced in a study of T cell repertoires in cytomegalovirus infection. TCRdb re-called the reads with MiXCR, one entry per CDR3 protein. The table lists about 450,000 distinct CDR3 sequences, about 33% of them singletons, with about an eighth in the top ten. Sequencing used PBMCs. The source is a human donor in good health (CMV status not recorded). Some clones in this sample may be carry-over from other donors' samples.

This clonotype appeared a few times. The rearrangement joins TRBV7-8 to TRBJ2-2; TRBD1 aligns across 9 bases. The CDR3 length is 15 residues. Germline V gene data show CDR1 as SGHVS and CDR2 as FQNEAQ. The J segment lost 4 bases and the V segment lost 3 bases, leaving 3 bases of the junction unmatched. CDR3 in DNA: TGTGCCAGCAGCTTTCTGACAGGGGGCACCGGGGAGCTGTTTTTT. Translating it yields CASSFLTGGTGELFF.

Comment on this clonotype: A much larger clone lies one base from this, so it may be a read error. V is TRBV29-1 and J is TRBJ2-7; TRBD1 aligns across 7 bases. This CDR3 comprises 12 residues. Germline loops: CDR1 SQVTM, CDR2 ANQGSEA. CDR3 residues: CCVLQGFNEQYF. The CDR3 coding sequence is TGCTGCGTTCTACAGGGGTTCAACGAGCAGTACTTC.

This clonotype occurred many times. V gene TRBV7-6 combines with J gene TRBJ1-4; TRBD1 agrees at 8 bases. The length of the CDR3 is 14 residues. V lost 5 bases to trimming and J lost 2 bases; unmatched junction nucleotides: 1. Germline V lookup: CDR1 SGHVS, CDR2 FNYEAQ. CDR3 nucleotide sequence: TGTGCCAGCAGCCGGACAGGGACTAATGAAAAACTGTTTTTT. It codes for CASSRTGTNEKLFF.

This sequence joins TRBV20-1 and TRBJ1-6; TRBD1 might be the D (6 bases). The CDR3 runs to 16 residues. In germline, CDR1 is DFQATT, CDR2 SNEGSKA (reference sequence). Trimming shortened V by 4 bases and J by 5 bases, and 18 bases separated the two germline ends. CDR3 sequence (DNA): TGCAGTGCTACTAATAGGGGGGCACAGAATAATTCACCCCTCCACTTT. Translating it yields CSATNRGAQNNSPLHF.

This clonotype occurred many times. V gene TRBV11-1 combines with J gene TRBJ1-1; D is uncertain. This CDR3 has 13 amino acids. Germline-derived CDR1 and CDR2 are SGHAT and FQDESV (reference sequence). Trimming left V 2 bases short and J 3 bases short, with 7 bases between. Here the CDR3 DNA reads TGTGCCAGCAGCTTATTTGGGGACACTGAAGCTTTCTTT. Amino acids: CASSLFGDTEAFF.

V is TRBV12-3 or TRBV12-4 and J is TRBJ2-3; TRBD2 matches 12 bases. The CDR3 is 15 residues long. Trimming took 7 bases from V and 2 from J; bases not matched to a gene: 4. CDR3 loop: CASTRTSGNTDTQYF. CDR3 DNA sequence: TGTGCCAGCACCCGGACTAGCGGGAACACAGATACGCAGTATTTT.

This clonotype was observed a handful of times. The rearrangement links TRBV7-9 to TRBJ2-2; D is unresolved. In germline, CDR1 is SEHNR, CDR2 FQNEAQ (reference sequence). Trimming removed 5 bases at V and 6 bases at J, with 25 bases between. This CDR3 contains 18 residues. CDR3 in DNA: TGTGCCAGCAGCCCAGAGCTCAGTGCTGGAAGAGAATCCGGGGAGCTGTTTTTT. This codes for CASSPELSAGRESGELFF.

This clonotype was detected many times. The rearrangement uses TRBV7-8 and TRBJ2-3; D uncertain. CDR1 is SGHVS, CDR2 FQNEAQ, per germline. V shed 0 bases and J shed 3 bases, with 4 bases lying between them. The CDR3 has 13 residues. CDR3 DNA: TGTGCCAGCAGCTTAGCACTGACAGATACGCAGTATTTT. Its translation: CASSLALTDTQYF.

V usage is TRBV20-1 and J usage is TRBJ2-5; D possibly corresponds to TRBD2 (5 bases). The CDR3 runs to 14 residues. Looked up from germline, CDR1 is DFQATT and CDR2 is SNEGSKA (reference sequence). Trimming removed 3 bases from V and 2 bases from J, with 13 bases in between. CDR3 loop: CSASALVDQETQYF. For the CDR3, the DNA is TGCAGTGCTAGCGCACTAGTGGATCAAGAGACCCAGTACTTC.

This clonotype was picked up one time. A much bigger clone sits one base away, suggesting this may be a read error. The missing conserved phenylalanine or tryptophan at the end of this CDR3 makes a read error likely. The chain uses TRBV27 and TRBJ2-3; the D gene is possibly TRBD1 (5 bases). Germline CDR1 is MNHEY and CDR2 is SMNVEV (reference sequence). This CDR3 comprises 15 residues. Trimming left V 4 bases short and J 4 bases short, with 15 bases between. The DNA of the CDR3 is TGTGCCAGCAGTTCCCAATCAGGGATCCCAGATACGCAGTATTGT. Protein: CASSSQSGIPDTQYC.

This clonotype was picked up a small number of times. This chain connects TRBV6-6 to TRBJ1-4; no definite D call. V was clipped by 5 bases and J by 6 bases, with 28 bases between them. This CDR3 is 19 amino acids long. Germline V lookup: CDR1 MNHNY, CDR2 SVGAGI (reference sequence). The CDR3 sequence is CASSQRLSLRARKYEKLFF. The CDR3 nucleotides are TGTGCCAGCAGTCAACGGCTCTCTCTGCGGGCGAGGAAGTATGAAAAACTGTTTTTT.

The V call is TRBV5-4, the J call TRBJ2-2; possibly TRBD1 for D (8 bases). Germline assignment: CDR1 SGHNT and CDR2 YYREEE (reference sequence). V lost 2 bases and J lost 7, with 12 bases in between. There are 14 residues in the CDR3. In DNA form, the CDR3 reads TGTGCCAGCAGCTTACAGGGGGGGAACGGGGAGCTGTTTTTT. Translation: CASSLQGGNGELFF.

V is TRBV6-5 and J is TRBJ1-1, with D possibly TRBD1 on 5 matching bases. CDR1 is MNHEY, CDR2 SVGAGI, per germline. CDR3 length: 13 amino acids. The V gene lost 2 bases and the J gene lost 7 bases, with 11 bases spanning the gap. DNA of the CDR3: TGTGCCAGCAGTTACGTGAGGGGCGATGAAGCTTTCTTT. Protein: CASSYVRGDEAFF.

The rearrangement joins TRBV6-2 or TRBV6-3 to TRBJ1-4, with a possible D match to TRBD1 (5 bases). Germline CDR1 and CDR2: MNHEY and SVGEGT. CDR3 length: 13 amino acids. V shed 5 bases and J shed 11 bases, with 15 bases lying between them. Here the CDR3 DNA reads TGTGCCAGCAGTGACCTAAACAGGTCGAAACTGTTTTTT. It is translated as CASSDLNRSKLFF.

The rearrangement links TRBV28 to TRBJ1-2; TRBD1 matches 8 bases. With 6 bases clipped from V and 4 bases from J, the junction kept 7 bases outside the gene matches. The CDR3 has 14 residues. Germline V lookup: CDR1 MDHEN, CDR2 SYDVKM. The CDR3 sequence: CASRTTGAGYGYTF. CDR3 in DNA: TGTGCCAGCAGAACGACAGGGGCGGGCTATGGCTACACCTTC.

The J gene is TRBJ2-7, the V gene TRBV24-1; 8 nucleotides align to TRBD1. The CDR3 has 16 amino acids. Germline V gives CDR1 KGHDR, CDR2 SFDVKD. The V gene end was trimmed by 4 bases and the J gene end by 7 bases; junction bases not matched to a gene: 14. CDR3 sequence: CATSDPRDRSWGEQYF. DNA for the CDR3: TGTGCCACCAGTGACCCCCGGGACAGGTCATGGGGAGAGCAGTACTTC.

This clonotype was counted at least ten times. CDR3 amino acids: CASEGYYNEQFF. CDR3 sequence (DNA): TGTGCCAGCGAAGGCTATTACAATGAGCAGTTCTTC. This chain connects TRBV7-8 to TRBJ2-1; D not certain. Per germline, CDR1 SGHVS and CDR2 FQNEAQ. The ends were cut back, 8 bases at V and 4 bases at J, with 9 bases in the middle. CDR3 length equals 12 residues.

The CDR3: CASSYGGRGGNTIYF. The CDR3 nucleotides are TGTGCCAGCAGTTATGGGGGGCGAGGAGGAAACACCATATATTTT. The V gene is TRBV6-8, the J gene TRBJ1-3, with D maybe TRBD1 (6 bases). The CDR3 extends over 15 amino acids. Trimming took off 3 bases at V and 4 bases at J, with 13 bases between the two ends. The germline V gene encodes CDR1 MNHGY and CDR2 SAAAGT.

The chain's CDR3 is CASSLRERTEAFF. The CDR3, as DNA: TGTGCCAGCTCACTGAGGGAGAGGACTGAAGCTTTCTTT. The rearrangement links TRBV18 to TRBJ1-1, with no clear D. Germline V gene data show CDR1 as KGHSH and CDR2 as LQKENI. Trimming cost V 4 bases and J 5 bases, with 11 bases left between them. The CDR3 contains 13 residues.

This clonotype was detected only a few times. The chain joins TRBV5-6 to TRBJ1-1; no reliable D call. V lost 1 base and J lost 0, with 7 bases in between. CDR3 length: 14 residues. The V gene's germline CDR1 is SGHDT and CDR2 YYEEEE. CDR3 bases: TGTGCCAGCAGCTTGATGCGGATGAACACTGAAGCTTTCTTT. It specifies CASSLMRMNTEAFF.